This entry is about one TCR beta chain. Membership in each cohort depended on participant-reported clinical history. The record originates from a study of blood T cell repertoires in COVID-19. Study-level background: There were acute and convalescent COVID-19 samples, and they came from the United States, Italy and Spain. PBMCs, B-cell-depleted T cells, or T cells were the source of the cDNA or gDNA that made up the material.

Per the original methods: Reference gene primer amplification yielded estimated nucleated cell counts. The protocol was immunoSEQ multiplex PCR, while the TCRdb copy is restricted to in-frame clones and leaves out a portion. For V, J and clone size, that table is used; D and trimming come from the DNA. The table records roughly 430,000 clones, 88% of them present only once. V lost 5 bases, J lost 3 bases, and 10 bases stayed unmatched. The CDR3 consists of 18 residues. The germline V gene has CDR1 LNHNV and CDR2 YYDKDF (reference sequence). The V gene is TRBV15, the J gene TRBJ2-2, with TRBD2 identical over 12 bases. The source of this sequence is a woman aged 40 to 50 with acute COVID-19. The specimen was PBMCs or T cells enriched from blood (not recorded which). CDR3 sequence: CATSGDRLAGDHTGELFF. In DNA, the CDR3 is TGTGCCACCAGCGGGGACCGACTAGCGGGGGACCACACCGGGGAGCTGTTTTTT.